What follows are 14 T cell receptor beta chains derived from one specimen sequenced in a study of CD4 T cells in relation to SARS-CoV-2 and coronaviruses. The unexposed donors gave CD4+ T cells in 2011-2018, prior to COVID-19. CD4+ T cells were isolated from the cells after about 11 days of culture. Libraries were prepared by immunoSEQ multiplex PCR; TCRdb keeps only in-frame clonotypes and omits some of them. The sample records 20,000 to 30,000 clones, roughly 81% being singletons. No cognate antigen is known for these TCRs. Sequencing was performed on CD4+ T cells from PBMCs, cultured in vitro. Every receptor here comes from a human donor in good health.

V and J are TRBV18 and TRBJ2-4; a possible D gene is TRBD1 (5 bases). The CDR3 totals 13 residues. Per the germline V gene, CDR1 is KGHSH and CDR2 is LQKENI. Trimming shortened V by 3 bases and J by 7 bases, and 10 bases separated the two germline ends. CDR3 nucleotides: TGTGCCAGCTCACCTTCAGGGTTGAACATTCAGTACTTC. Protein: CASSPSGLNIQYF. Based on the CDR3 plus reference TRBV18 and TRBJ2-4, the full variable domain is NAGVMQNPRHLVRRRGQEARLRCSPMKGHSHVYWYRQLPEEGLKFMVYLQKENIIDESGMPKERFSAEFPKEGPSILRIQQVVRGDSAAYFCASSPSGLNIQYFGAGTRLSVL.

The gene calls are TRBV7-2 and TRBJ2-7; 9 nucleotides agree with TRBD2. There are 15 residues in the CDR3. Germline V gene data show CDR1 as SGHTA and CDR2 as FQGNSA. V was pared by 4 bases and J by 5 bases, with 9 bases of the junction left unmatched. CDR3 protein: CASSSTSGPMHEQYF. CDR3 DNA: TGTGCCAGCAGCTCGACTAGCGGCCCTATGCACGAGCAGTACTTC.

The CDR3 spells CASTTGSSRSPLHF. The CDR3 DNA sequence: TGTGCCAGCACGACCGGGAGCTCAAGGTCACCCCTCCACTTT. This chain links TRBV19 with TRBJ1-6; D gene ambiguous. Germline loops: CDR1 LNHDA, CDR2 SQIVND (reference sequence). The CDR3 length is 14 residues. Trimming took 9 bases from V and 10 from J, leaving 19 bases between them.

The gene calls are TRBV19 and TRBJ2-5; 7 bases are a match to TRBD1. This CDR3 comprises 14 residues. The J segment lost 5 bases and the V segment lost 4 bases, leaving 7 bases of the junction unmatched. Looked up from germline, CDR1 is LNHDA and CDR2 is SQIVND (reference sequence). The CDR3 protein is CASSTGTAKETQYF. For the CDR3, the DNA is TGTGCCAGTAGTACCGGGACAGCGAAGGAGACCCAGTACTTC.

This clone turned up a few times. The chain has TRBV4-3 and TRBJ2-5, with 8 bases lining up with TRBD2. This CDR3 is built from 15 residues. V shed 0 bases, J shed 3 bases, and the junction held 3 bases outside the gene matches. Germline V gene sequence: CDR1 LGHNA, CDR2 YSLEER. The CDR3 sequence is CASSQDSGLEETQYF. The CDR3 coding sequence is TGCGCCAGCAGCCAAGATTCGGGACTAGAAGAGACCCAGTACTTC.

The rearrangement joins TRBV7-8 to TRBJ1-5, with a tentative D call TRBD1 (6 bases). V was shortened by 1 base and J by 2 bases, with 9 bases between the two germline ends. Looked up from germline, CDR1 is SGHVS and CDR2 is FQNEAQ. The CDR3 runs 15 residues. This CDR3 is CASSLGRGGNQPQHF. In nucleotides, the CDR3 is TGTGCCAGCAGCTTAGGGAGGGGGGGCAATCAGCCCCAGCATTTT.

The sample holds one count of this clone. The J gene is TRBJ1-2, the V gene TRBV6-2 or TRBV6-3; 7 bases fit TRBD1. V lost 5 bases and J lost 5; bases outside the gene matches: 2. Germline CDR1 and CDR2: MNHEY and SVGEGT. The CDR3 runs 12 residues. Here the CDR3 reads CASSPRGYGYTF. In DNA form, the CDR3 reads TGTGCCAGCAGTCCCAGGGGGTATGGCTACACCTTC.

The V call is TRBV6-2 or TRBV6-3, the J call TRBJ1-3; D remains ambiguous. The CDR3 is made up of 16 amino acids. Trimming stripped 0 bases from V and 0 bases from J, with 9 bases between. Per germline, CDR1 MNHEY and CDR2 SVGEGT. The CDR3 loop is CASSYSSGVSGNTIYF. Here the CDR3 DNA reads TGTGCCAGCAGTTACTCGTCAGGTGTCTCTGGAAACACCATATATTTT.

In DNA, the CDR3 is TGCGCCAGCAGCCAAGACGGGCTCAACACAGATACGCAGTATTTT. Its translation is CASSQDGLNTDTQYF. The rearrangement joins TRBV4-3 to TRBJ2-3; no clear D. CDR3 size: 15 residues. V gave up 0 bases and J gave up 2 bases, with 9 bases separating them. Germline lookup yields CDR1 LGHNA and CDR2 YSLEER.

The chain couples TRBV7-9 to TRBJ2-7, with 7 bases that match TRBD1. Germline values: CDR1 SEHNR, CDR2 FQNEAQ (reference sequence). This CDR3 contains 15 residues. V trimming: 4 bases; J trimming: 1 base; junction bases outside the gene matches: 7. The CDR3 nucleotides are TGTGCCAGCAGCTGGACAGGACCCCTATCCTACGAGCAGTACTTC. It translates to CASSWTGPLSYEQYF.

The chain carries TRBV5-1 and TRBJ2-5; D not resolved. The CDR3 runs 12 residues. Trimming pared 5 bases from V and 1 base from J, leaving 6 bases between. Looked up from germline, CDR1 is SGHRS and CDR2 is YFSETQ. In DNA, the CDR3 is TGCGCCAGCAGGTTCAGCCAAGAGACCCAGTACTTC. Encoded protein: CASRFSQETQYF.

As to this clone: A junction end diverges from the germline sequence, so it may reflect a read error. The chain employs TRBV28 and TRBJ1-2, with D hard to call. CDR1 MDHEN and CDR2 SYDVKM come from the germline V gene. There are 12 residues in the CDR3. The CDR3 spells CATSSSLKGYTF. The DNA of the CDR3 is TGTGCCACCAGTTCTTCGCTAAAAGGCTACACCTTC.

The genes are TRBV29-1 and TRBJ2-7; 11 nucleotides align to TRBD2. This CDR3 has 13 amino acids. With V trimmed by 7 bases and J by 3 bases, 5 bases remained unmatched. Germline loops: CDR1 SQVTM, CDR2 ANQGSEA. Written as DNA, the CDR3 is TGCAGCGGGACACTAGCGGGAGTCTACGAGCAGTACTTC. This codes for CSGTLAGVYEQYF.

The chain carries TRBV5-1 and TRBJ1-3; the D gene is possibly TRBD1 (5 bases). Trimming left V 6 bases short and J 3 bases short, with 7 bases between. The CDR3 runs to 12 residues. CDR1 and CDR2 (germline): SGHRS, YFSETQ. The CDR3 here is CASTDSGNTIYF. The CDR3 DNA reads as TGCGCCAGCACCGACAGTGGAAACACCATATATTTT.